One and the same sample provided the 14 T cell receptor beta chains below, sequenced in a study of T cell repertoires in cytomegalovirus infection. In TCRdb, the reads were re-called with MiXCR into one record per CDR3 protein. This sample has more than 400,000 distinct CDR3 sequences, with about a quarter found just once. The sequenced sample was PBMCs. Receptor source: a human donor in good health (CMV status not recorded). Some clones in this sample may be carry-over from other donors' samples.

The rearrangement uses TRBV6-2 or TRBV6-3 and TRBJ2-1; D may be TRBD1 or TRBD2 (5 bases each). From germline, CDR1 is MNHEY and CDR2 SVGEGT. The CDR3 totals 12 residues. Trimming shortened V by 6 bases and J by 4 bases, and 7 bases separated the two germline ends. In DNA form, the CDR3 reads TGTGCCAGCAGGGGGGTTTACAATGAGCAGTTCTTC. It translates to CASRGVYNEQFF.

The chain links TRBV12-3 or TRBV12-4 to TRBJ2-3; D remains ambiguous. The CDR3 is 13 residues long. V was clipped by 6 bases and J by 4 bases, with 11 bases between them. Here the CDR3 DNA reads TGTGCCAGCAGCCATGAGGCCCCAGATACGCAGTATTTT. As protein: CASSHEAPDTQYF.

The chain employs TRBV4-1 and TRBJ1-1; D remains unclear. Trimming left V 3 bases short and J 1 base short, with 9 bases between. The CDR3 contains 14 residues. Germline CDR1 and CDR2: MGHRA and YSYEKL. The CDR3 spells CASSQFRWNTEAFF. The CDR3 bases are TGCGCCAGCAGCCAGTTCAGGTGGAACACTGAAGCTTTCTTT.

This clonotype occurred a few times. This chain links TRBV12-3 or TRBV12-4 with TRBJ2-2, with 8 bases fitting TRBD1. V gave up 7 bases and J gave up 2 bases; unmatched junction bases: 9. CDR3 size: 16 residues. The CDR3 nucleotides are TGTGCCAGCACTCCCAGGACAGGGAGAAACACCGGGGAGCTGTTTTTT. This gives the protein CASTPRTGRNTGELFF.

In this sample, this clonotype turned up many times. The chain uses TRBV20-1 and TRBJ2-1, with 9 bases fitting TRBD2. The CDR3 is 15 amino acids. Trimming at V came to 6 bases and at J to 4 bases, leaving 10 bases not matched to a gene. Per germline, CDR1 DFQATT and CDR2 SNEGSKA (reference sequence). The chain's CDR3 is CSAPSGTSRYNEQFF. CDR3 coding DNA: TGCAGTGCCCCCTCCGGGACTAGCAGGTACAATGAGCAGTTCTTC.

Only a few counts were recorded for this clonotype. This chain links TRBV10-3 with TRBJ1-6; D is unresolved. The length of the CDR3 is 14 residues. Between the trimmed V and J ends, which lost 3 bases and 14 bases, there was a span of 17 bases. CDR1 and CDR2 (germline): ENHRY, SYGVKD. In DNA form, the CDR3 reads TGTGCCATCAGTGACAAAATTGGCCATCAAGCCCTCCACTTT. It encodes CAISDKIGHQALHF.

This clonotype was seen at least ten times. The rearrangement uses TRBV6-1 and TRBJ1-5; no firm D call. CDR1 and CDR2 from the germline V gene are MNHNS and SASEGT. The ends were cut back, 2 bases at V and 0 bases at J, with 5 bases in the middle. There are 14 residues in the CDR3. For the CDR3, the DNA is TGTGCCAGCAGTGAACAGGATAGCAATCAGCCCCAGCATTTT. This codes for CASSEQDSNQPQHF.

The chain links TRBV4-3 to TRBJ2-5; no clear D gene. The CDR3 runs to 14 residues. V dropped 0 bases and J dropped 9 bases, with 14 bases sitting between them. Germline values: CDR1 LGHNA, CDR2 YSLEER. In DNA, the CDR3 is TGCGCCAGCAGCCAAGAGATTGGTCCCTCGGCCCAGTACTTC. It yields the protein CASSQEIGPSAQYF.

The V call is TRBV7-2, the J call TRBJ1-2; D is ambiguous. Deletions cut 4 bases from V and 3 bases from J, with 18 bases between. The CDR3 is 16 residues long. Looked up from germline, CDR1 is SGHTA and CDR2 is FQGNSA. The CDR3: CASSSRRGLSDYGYTF. The CDR3 bases are TGTGCCAGCAGCTCCAGACGTGGCCTGTCTGACTATGGCTACACCTTC. Full variable domain (rest looked up from reference TRBV7-2 and TRBJ1-2): GAGVSQSPSNKVTEKGKDVELRCDPISGHTALYWYRQSLGQGLEFLIYFQGNSAPDKSGLPSDRFSAERTGGSVSTLTIQRTQQEDSAVYLCASSSRRGLSDYGYTFGSGTRLTVV.

The rearrangement joins TRBV6-2 or TRBV6-3 to TRBJ1-1, with 8 nucleotides matching TRBD1. J gave up 5 bases and V 2 bases, and 10 bases lay outside the gene matches. The germline gives CDR1 MNHEY, CDR2 SVGEGT. This CDR3 has 16 amino acids. The CDR3 region has the DNA TGTGCCAGCAGTTACCCCCACGGACAGGGTTGGACTGAAGCTTTCTTT. Its protein is CASSYPHGQGWTEAFF.

This clonotype came up many times. The V and J genes are TRBV7-2 and TRBJ2-3, with D maybe TRBD2 (6 bases). Germline V gene lookup returns CDR1 SGHTA and CDR2 FQGNSA. The CDR3 is 14 residues long. Trimming took 3 bases from V and 6 from J, leaving 13 bases between them. The CDR3 spells CASSFRRDPDTQYF. DNA for the CDR3: TGTGCCAGCAGCTTTAGGCGGGACCCGGATACGCAGTATTTT. Full variable domain (rest looked up from reference TRBV7-2 and TRBJ2-3): GAGVSQSPSNKVTEKGKDVELRCDPISGHTALYWYRQSLGQGLEFLIYFQGNSAPDKSGLPSDRFSAERTGGSVSTLTIQRTQQEDSAVYLCASSFRRDPDTQYFGPGTRLTVL.

At least ten counts were recorded for this clonotype. V gene TRBV6-5 combines with J gene TRBJ1-1; D gene ambiguous. Germline V gene sequence: CDR1 MNHEY, CDR2 SVGAGI. The CDR3 spans 13 residues. Trimming left V 0 bases short and J 3 bases short, with 5 bases between. The CDR3 spells CASSYSRDTEAFF. In nucleotides, the CDR3 is TGTGCCAGCAGTTACTCGCGGGACACTGAAGCTTTCTTT.

The table lists this clonotype with many counts. Here the CDR3 DNA reads TGTGCCAGCAGCTTAGCGCAGGGACAGGGTCGCTTCGCTGAAGCTTTCTTT. This codes for CASSLAQGQGRFAEAFF. V usage is TRBV7-8 and J usage is TRBJ1-1; 9 nucleotides align to TRBD1. The CDR3 covers 17 residues. Per the germline V gene, CDR1 is SGHVS and CDR2 is FQNEAQ. The V gene end was trimmed by 0 bases and the J gene end by 6 bases; junction bases not matched to a gene: 11.

This clonotype was seen many times. The J gene is TRBJ2-3, the V gene TRBV6-4; 9 nucleotides line up with TRBD1. CDR3 length equals 15 residues. Trimming cost V 5 bases and J 0 bases; bases outside gene matches: 3. The germline V gene encodes CDR1 MRHNA and CDR2 SNTAGT. Here the CDR3 reads CASSLQGASTDTQYF. CDR3 nucleotide sequence: TGTGCCAGCAGTCTACAGGGGGCGAGCACAGATACGCAGTATTTT.